These 22 T cell receptor beta chains were sequenced from one sample in a study of vaccination effects on CD4 cells after COVID-19. TCRdb's copy holds only in-frame clones and misses some; the assay was immunoSEQ multiplex PCR. The sample lists under 50,000 clones; roughly 76% were seen once. Following a roughly 9-day culture, CD4+ T cells were purified. Their cognate antigens are unknown. Sequenced material: CD4+ T cells from PBMCs cultured without peptide, taken before COVID-19 vaccination. These TCRs come from a human donor who had a prior SARS-CoV-2 infection.

This clone has a handful of counts. This chain uses TRBV18 with TRBJ2-7; tentative D call: TRBD1 (6 bases). There are 15 residues in the CDR3. V shed 5 bases and J shed 2 bases, with 16 bases lying between them. The germline V gene has CDR1 KGHSH and CDR2 LQKENI. The CDR3, as DNA: TGTGCCAGCTCATATGACAGGCTATTCACCTACGAGCAGTACTTC. Protein sequence: CASSYDRLFTYEQYF.

This clone showed up just a few times. This chain joins TRBV6-1 and TRBJ2-2; 12 nucleotides agree with TRBD1. V was pared by 4 bases and J by 7 bases, with 7 bases of the junction left unmatched. CDR1 is MNHNS and CDR2 is SASEGT in the germline V gene. CDR3 length: 16 residues. The CDR3 nucleotides read TGTGCCAGCAGTGGGGGGACAGGGGGCTTTGTCGGGGAGCTGTTTTTT. This sequence encodes CASSGGTGGFVGELFF.

The chain carries TRBV28 and TRBJ2-1; 13 nucleotides align to TRBD2. J was trimmed by 7 bases and V by 4 bases; bases with no gene match: 4. Germline assignment: CDR1 MDHEN and CDR2 SYDVKM. There are 15 residues in the CDR3. As DNA, the CDR3 is TGTGCCAGCAGTTCACTAGCGGGAGGGGTAAATGAGCAGTTCTTC. Translated: CASSSLAGGVNEQFF.

The chain carries TRBV1 and TRBJ2-7; the table calls TRBD2, which could not be checked here. TRBV1 is designated a pseudogene. This CDR3 has 17 residues. The CDR3 is CTSSQGAGLADTYEQYF. CDR3 nucleotide sequence: TGCACCAGCAGCCAAGGGGCAGGGCTAGCGGATACCTACGAGCAGTACTTC.

V is TRBV5-4 and J is TRBJ1-2; 8 bases fit TRBD1. Germline-derived CDR1 and CDR2 are SGHNT and YYREEE (reference sequence). V lost 5 bases, J lost 4 bases, and 13 bases stayed unmatched. The CDR3 contains 16 residues. As DNA, the CDR3 is TGTGCCAGCAGTCCGGAGACAGGGGAGGATAGCTATGGCTACACCTTC. Its protein is CASSPETGEDSYGYTF.

The CDR3 DNA sequence: TGTGCCAGTAGTGAGCCTGGGGGGAAGAACACTGAAGCTTTCTTT. Its translation: CASSEPGGKNTEAFF. V usage is TRBV19 and J usage is TRBJ1-1, with D maybe TRBD1 (5 bases). Trimming took off 5 bases at V and 1 base at J, with 14 bases between the two ends. Per the germline V gene, CDR1 is LNHDA and CDR2 is SQIVND (reference sequence). This CDR3 contains 15 residues.

V gene TRBV19 combines with J gene TRBJ2-7, with D tentatively TRBD1 (6 bases). Germline V gene lookup returns CDR1 LNHDA and CDR2 SQIVND (reference sequence). Trimming removed 9 bases at V and 2 bases at J, with 17 bases between. This CDR3 spans 14 amino acids. The CDR3 spells CASRNREAPYEQYF. DNA of the CDR3: TGTGCCAGCCGGAACAGGGAAGCCCCCTACGAGCAGTACTTC.

The chain employs TRBV10-2 and TRBJ2-5; TRBD1 aligns across 7 bases. Germline V CDR1 and CDR2: WSHSY, SAAADI. The V gene end was trimmed by 4 bases and the J gene end by 5 bases; junction bases not matched to a gene: 10. The CDR3 spans 15 residues. The CDR3 bases are TGCGCCAGCAGTGGGACCCAGGGGGTTTGGGAGACCCAGTACTTC. It translates to CASSGTQGVWETQYF.

The chain recombines TRBV7-2 with TRBJ2-7; D not resolved. Germline lookup yields CDR1 SGHTA and CDR2 FQGNSA. This CDR3 region has 13 residues. With 0 bases removed from V and 3 bases from J, the gap between germline ends came to 6 bases. In DNA, the CDR3 is TGTGCCAGCAGCTTAGCTGTCTACTACGAGCAGTACTTC. This codes for CASSLAVYYEQYF. Combining the CDR3 with reference TRBV7-2 and TRBJ2-7 gives the whole variable domain GAGVSQSPSNKVTEKGKDVELRCDPISGHTALYWYRQSLGQGLEFLIYFQGNSAPDKSGLPSDRFSAERTGGSVSTLTIQRTQQEDSAVYLCASSLAVYYEQYFGPGTRLTVT.

This sequence joins TRBV7-9 and TRBJ2-1; 12 bases align to TRBD2. This CDR3 has 15 residues. Trimming removed 3 bases from V and 7 bases from J; junction bases left unmatched: 4. The V gene's germline CDR1 is SEHNR and CDR2 FQNEAQ (reference sequence). CDR3 in amino acids: CASSFLLAGGNEQFF. The DNA for the CDR3 is TGTGCCAGCAGCTTTCTTCTAGCGGGAGGGAATGAGCAGTTCTTC. Complete variable domain (other parts from reference TRBV7-9 and TRBJ2-1): DTGVSQNPRHKITKRGQNVTFRCDPISEHNRLYWYRQTLGQGPEFLTYFQNEAQLEKSRLLSDRFSAERPKGSFSTLEIQRTEQGDSAMYLCASSFLLAGGNEQFFGPGTRLTVL.

The V and J genes are TRBV9 and TRBJ2-1; 9 nucleotides agree with TRBD2. Germline loops: CDR1 SGDLS, CDR2 YYNGEE. The trim removed 0 bases at V and 6 bases at J, leaving 4 bases unmatched. The CDR3 has 15 residues. The CDR3 loop reads CASSVGTSAFNEQFF. The CDR3 DNA follows: TGTGCCAGCAGCGTAGGGACTAGCGCCTTCAATGAGCAGTTCTTC.

Only one count was recorded for this clone. The genes are TRBV27 and TRBJ2-7; 9 bases match TRBD1. This CDR3 comprises 16 residues. Germline trimming cut 9 bases from V and 5 bases from J; bases unmatched to any gene: 17. Germline V gene sequence: CDR1 MNHEY, CDR2 SMNVEV (reference sequence). DNA for the CDR3: TGTGCCAGTTCCCATCGGTTACAGGGACAGGGTAACGAGCAGTACTTC. As protein: CASSHRLQGQGNEQYF.

This chain joins TRBV10-3 and TRBJ2-5, with D hard to call. CDR3 size: 11 residues. Germline V gene lookup returns CDR1 ENHRY and CDR2 SYGVKD. V was shortened by 3 bases and J by 4 bases, with 3 bases between the two germline ends. CDR3 residues: CAISDLETQYF. CDR3 in DNA: TGTGCCATCAGTGATTTAGAGACCCAGTACTTC.

This clone was counted a few times. The V gene is TRBV6-5, the J gene TRBJ1-4; D perhaps matches TRBD1 (6 bases). In germline, CDR1 is MNHEY, CDR2 SVGAGI. V was trimmed by 4 bases and J by 4 bases, leaving 10 bases between them. The CDR3 is made up of 14 amino acids. The CDR3 nucleotides are TGTGCCAGCAGTTTTCAACAGGGTAATGAAAAACTGTTTTTT. Protein: CASSFQQGNEKLFF.

This clone appeared a few times. The chain has TRBV3-1 (or the pseudogene TRBV3-2) and TRBJ1-4, with D perhaps TRBD1 (6 bases). Looked up from germline, CDR1 is LGHDT and CDR2 is YNNKEL (reference sequence). CDR3 size: 17 residues. Trimming stripped 0 bases from V and 11 bases from J, with 22 bases between. CDR3 nucleotides: TGTGCCAGCAGCCAAGATGGGGTACGCGACGGGGGCGGGAAACTGTTTTTT. Encoded protein: CASSQDGVRDGGGKLFF.

This clone was counted once. The V gene is TRBV5-4, the J gene TRBJ2-2; 10 bases fit TRBD1. Germline V gene data show CDR1 as SGHNT and CDR2 as YYREEE (reference sequence). The CDR3 consists of 15 residues. Losses at the gene ends were 4 bases for V and 3 bases for J; bases not matched to a gene: 3. CDR3 nucleotides: TGTGCCAGCAGCAAGGGGACAGGGGACACCGGGGAGCTGTTTTTT. Translation: CASSKGTGDTGELFF.

Concerning this clone: The same CDR3 is also encoded by other DNA sequences in this sample. This sequence joins TRBV5-6 and TRBJ2-1; the D call may be TRBD1 or TRBD2 (5 bases each). Germline V lookup: CDR1 SGHDT, CDR2 YYEEEE. This CDR3 has 16 residues. V dropped 2 bases and J dropped 3 bases, with 15 bases sitting between them. This chain's CDR3 is CASSFTGANLYNEQFF. The CDR3 DNA sequence: TGTGCCAGCAGCTTTACCGGGGCCAACCTCTACAATGAGCAGTTCTTC.

The chain is built from TRBV4-3 and TRBJ1-4; 12 bases map to TRBD1. The CDR3 has 16 amino acids. Germline V gene lookup returns CDR1 LGHNA and CDR2 YSLEER. Germline trimming cut 4 bases from V and 2 bases from J; bases unmatched to any gene: 2. CDR3: CASSPGQGATNEKLFF. CDR3 DNA: TGCGCCAGCAGCCCGGGACAGGGGGCGACTAATGAAAAACTGTTTTTT.

The rearrangement joins TRBV7-2 to TRBJ2-3, with D unclear. There are 13 residues in the CDR3. Trimming shortened V by 2 bases and J by 3 bases, and 6 bases separated the two germline ends. CDR1 SGHTA and CDR2 FQGNSA come from the germline V gene. The DNA for the CDR3 is TGTGCCAGCAGCTTACTGGGAACAGATACGCAGTATTTT. Translated, it gives CASSLLGTDTQYF.

The CDR3 DNA reads as TGTGCCAGCAGTTGGTCACAGGGATCCGAGCAGTACTTC. This gives the protein CASSWSQGSEQYF. The chain links TRBV27 to TRBJ2-7; D is possibly TRBD1 (6 bases). This CDR3 is 13 amino acids long. CDR1 is MNHEY, CDR2 SMNVEV, per germline (reference sequence). The ends were cut back, 4 bases at V and 6 bases at J, with 13 bases in the middle.

V is TRBV5-1 and J is TRBJ1-2; possible D gene TRBD1, 5 bases. Trimming removed 4 bases at V and 4 bases at J, with 11 bases between. The CDR3 covers 13 residues. The V gene's germline CDR1 is SGHRS and CDR2 YFSETQ. The CDR3 reads CASSESGFYGYTF. CDR3 DNA sequence: TGCGCCAGCAGCGAGTCAGGGTTCTATGGCTACACCTTC.

This clone was seen a handful of times. The V and J genes are TRBV11-2 and TRBJ1-1; TRBD1 agrees at 9 bases. Germline CDR1 is SGHAT and CDR2 is FQNNGV. The CDR3 covers 15 residues. The trim removed 4 bases at V and 2 bases at J, leaving 5 bases unmatched. Written as DNA, the CDR3 is TGTGCCAGCAGCTCCCCGGGACAGGGCAACACTGAAGCTTTCTTT. Amino acids: CASSSPGQGNTEAFF.